The present entry profiles one T cell receptor beta chain with its context. The antigen is undetermined. One end of the junction fails to match germline, which may point to a read error. The sample originates from a study of blood T cells in healthy people across ages. Study information: About one barcoded beta molecule per two T cells came from capture by template switching.

The study isolated at least 6.5 million PBMCs from each sample. Extractions gave at least 5 micrograms of total RNA per sample. Next came a second PCR, run for roughly 6 to 11 cycles, which used a sample-barcoded 5' primer along with a J-beta primer mix. TCRdb reprocessed the 5' RACE reads via MiXCR and lists one record per CDR3 protein. The sample consists of some 1.4 million distinct CDR3 sequences, 35% to 45% of them appearing once. CDR1 is MNHNS, CDR2 SASEGT, per germline. The CDR3 extends over 16 amino acids. General observations from the study: Donor CMV infection status was unknown, possibly confounding age-related changes in expanded clonotypes.

The chain combines TRBV6-1 with TRBJ1-5, with 10 bases that match TRBD1. The material sequenced was blood. The source of this sequence is a woman aged 18-29 years in good health. The CDR3 DNA reads TGTGCCAGCAGTGGACAGGGGGCACTTAGCAATGAGCCCCAGCATTTT. Translated, it gives CASSGQGALSNEPQHF.